The rows below give T cell receptor beta chains drawn from one sample of a study of blood T cell repertoires in COVID-19. Sequencing was performed with immunoSEQ multiplex PCR; in TCRdb, only in-frame clones are kept and a portion is missing. The profile shows approximately 200,000 clones, 65% to 80% of them singletons. The sample was peripheral blood. Source of these receptors: a woman in her 50s with acute or convalescent COVID-19. The CDR3 runs from the conserved cysteine through the conserved F or W. The D gene is left open where the match is weak. Clone size is not always given. Where it is, it says once, few, many or a class for expanded clones.

size,J,V,D,length,DNA,CDR3
.,TRBJ1-1,TRBV18,TRBD1,19,TGTGCCAGCTCACCACGGATTGGGACAGGGGGGAGCGTGGGCACTGAAGCTTTCTTT,CASSPRIGTGGSVGTEAFF
.,TRBJ2-3,TRBV6-5,.,14,TGTGCCAGCAGTTTGGGGCTTCGCACAGATACGCAGTATTTT,CASSLGLRTDTQYF
.,TRBJ1-2,TRBV6-6,TRBD1,13,TGTGCCAGCAGCCTACAGGGGAGCTATGGCTACACCTTC,CASSLQGSYGYTF
.,TRBJ2-7,TRBV20-1,.,12,TGCAGTGCTAGTAGTCAGACCTACGAGCAGTACTTC,CSASSQTYEQYF
.,TRBJ2-1,TRBV6-5,TRBD2,12,TGTGCCAGCAGCGGAGCGGGGAACGAGCAGTTCTTC,CASSGAGNEQFF
.,TRBJ2-7,TRBV19,.,14,TGTGCCAGTAGTATCCGGGACATCTACTACGAGCAGTACTTC,CASSIRDIYYEQYF
.,TRBJ1-6,TRBV19,.,15,TGTGCCAGTAGTATAAGGTCAGGGGATAATTCACCCCTCCACTTT,CASSIRSGDNSPLHF
once,TRBJ1-2,TRBV6-2/TRBV6-3,.,16,TGTGCCAGCAGTTACTCGAAACAGTGGACTAACTATGGCTACACCTTC,CASSYSKQWTNYGYTF
.,TRBJ2-7,TRBV19,TRBD2,17,TGTGCCAGTAGTATCAGCGCCCTCGGGGGGAGCTCCTACGAGCAGTACTTC,CASSISALGGSSYEQYF
.,TRBJ2-7,TRBV28,TRBD2,14,TGTGCCAGCAGTTTAATAGCGGGAGGTAACGAGCAGTACTTC,CASSLIAGGNEQYF
few,TRBJ2-3,TRBV19,TRBD2,16,TGTGCCACCGGGGGCCCGGGACTAGCTAGGCCAGATACGCAGTATTTT,CATGGPGLARPDTQYF
.,TRBJ1-5,TRBV19,TRBD1,17,TGTGCCAGTAGTCACCGGGACAGGGGTGGAAGCAATCAGCCCCAGCATTTT,CASSHRDRGGSNQPQHF
.,TRBJ1-5,TRBV30,TRBD1,14,TGTGCCTGCAGTCGGACAGGGGACAATCAGCCCCAGCATTTT,CACSRTGDNQPQHF
few,TRBJ1-1,TRBV5-1,TRBD1,13,TGCGCCAGCAGCCCGACAGGGTCGACTGAAGCTTTCTTT,CASSPTGSTEAFF
.,TRBJ1-1,TRBV6-5,.,13,TGTGCCAGCAGTCTACAGACCACCGACGAAGCTTTCTTT,CASSLQTTDEAFF